This T cell receptor beta chain was observed in a study of T cells expressing NK-cell markers (dated by TCRdb to about 2020). In the study overall: Three sorted T-cell subsets (CD3+CD56+NKG2C+, CD3+CD56+NKG2C- and CD3+CD56-NKG2C+) from 7 to 9 donors had their TCR beta-chain repertoires profiled. Among the eight sequenced donors, seven were HCMV-seropositive and one was HCMV-seronegative. Randomly selected healthy volunteers, three men and five women, were used as the eight sequenced donors. Illumina HiSeq 2000/2500, MiSeq or NextSeq was used to sequence libraries as 2 x 150 bp reads.

A commercial ELISA kit detecting HCMV-specific IgG in serum was used to determine HCMV serostatus. Ficoll density gradient centrifugation was used to isolate peripheral blood mononuclear cells from blood. Taken from the germline V gene, the CDR1 and CDR2 loops are SQVTM and ANQGSEA. The CDR3 goes from the cysteine to the phenylalanine over 12 residues. No DNA sequence is on record. The run used an Illumina HiSeq 2000. TCR beta cDNA libraries were made by 5'RACE template switching that added a universal primer site and unique molecular identifiers. Synthesis of cDNA was primed from the TCR beta constant segment and was followed by two consecutive PCR amplification steps. Regarding the original processing steps: MIGEC handled demultiplexing of the reads and grouping by UMI, while MiTCR was used to assemble and quantify clonotypes. To exclude erroneous sequences, any TCR cDNA sequence not supported by at least two reads was discarded. Downstream repertoire analysis used the tcR package, and clonotypes were matched across fractions by CDR3 nucleotide sequence plus V segment. VDJmatch was used to annotate antigen specificity against VDJdb, with one amino acid substitution allowed in CDR3. TCRdb reprocessed the reads; each CDR3 protein sequence makes one entry, and DNA is unavailable. The authors' filters were not applied to this entry. In this sample's table one finds fewer than 400,000 distinct CDR3 sequences. The top ten clones comprise roughly 10% of the sample.

Overall results and qualifications from the work: In over five donors, the dominant CD3+CD56+NKG2C+ clonotypes were among the top 10 CD8+ clonotypes and accounted for about 1.0-7.5% of CD8+ T cells. Whether the expanded NKG2C-expressing T cell clones were specific for HCMV antigens remained unclear. Those dominant clonotypes were again the most abundant among CD3+CD56-NKG2C+ cells in a few donors, at roughly 25-65%.

For this clonotype: Its antigen is still unknown.

The TCR sequence derives from a woman in her forties or fifties in good health. Donor details come from another sample of the same person, matched by shared clones. The rearranged segments are TRBV29-1 and TRBJ2-7; checking the TCRdb D call of TRBD1 is not possible without DNA. Sample: blood T cells: a sorted CD56 or NKG2C T cell subset, CD4+ or CD8+ T cells, or bulk PBMC T cells (not recorded which). The CDR3 loop reads CSVRQGTYEQYF.